The 21 T cell receptor beta chains below all came from one sample that was sequenced in a study of radiation and T cells in renal cell carcinoma. Time point specified: baseline pretreatment blood. Specified treatment: 15 Gy SBRT to primary tumor, nephrectomy 4 weeks later. Using immunoSEQ multiplex PCR, the repertoire was profiled, and TCRdb retains in-frame clones only, with some absent. The data contain 140,000 to 150,000 clones, 88% of them singletons. The material sequenced was blood, taken from a patient whose treatment included radiotherapy and nephrectomy. The origin of the receptors is a woman in her 70s with renal cell carcinoma.

The chain joins TRBV7-8 to TRBJ1-5; 7 nucleotides agree with TRBD1. Per the germline V gene, CDR1 is SGHVS and CDR2 is FQNEAQ. This CDR3 region has 16 residues. V dropped 4 bases and J dropped 9; count of bases not matched to a gene: 15. The CDR3 bases are TGTGCCAGCAGCTCCGGGACAGCCTTAGACATGTGGCCCCAGCATTTT. This codes for CASSSGTALDMWPQHF.

This clone was observed a single time. V and J are TRBV7-3 and TRBJ2-3; D gene ambiguous. Per germline, CDR1 SGHTA and CDR2 FQGTGA. The germline V and J ends were trimmed by 2 bases and 2 bases, with 11 bases remaining between them. The CDR3 sequence is 15 residues long. CDR3 protein: CASSLLSGSTDTQYF. CDR3 sequence (DNA): TGTGCCAGCAGCTTATTATCGGGCTCCACAGATACGCAGTATTTT.

Concerning this clone: Other DNA sequences of this sample code for an identical CDR3. This chain connects TRBV5-1 to TRBJ2-1; no firm D call. The V end was cut by 0 bases, the J end by 0 bases, with 7 bases between. The CDR3 consists of 15 residues. Germline V gene sequence: CDR1 SGHRS, CDR2 YFSETQ. The CDR3 protein is CASSLEQSSYNEQFF. The DNA for the CDR3 is TGCGCCAGCAGCTTGGAGCAAAGCTCCTACAATGAGCAGTTCTTC.

V gene TRBV27 combines with J gene TRBJ2-5; D tentatively reads TRBD1 or TRBD2 (5 bases each). The germline gives CDR1 MNHEY, CDR2 SMNVEV (reference sequence). There are 15 residues in the CDR3. Trimming stripped 6 bases from V and 1 base from J, with 15 bases between. In nucleotides, the CDR3 is TGTGCCAGCAGCCTGGCCCGGGGCCCCCAAGAGACCCAGTACTTC. Protein sequence: CASSLARGPQETQYF.

This chain connects TRBV4-2 to TRBJ2-3; 8 nucleotides agree with TRBD2. The germline V gene encodes CDR1 LGHNA and CDR2 YNFKEQ. There are 17 residues in the CDR3. V lost 0 bases, J lost 4 bases, and 9 bases stayed unmatched. DNA for the CDR3: TGTGCCAGCAGCCAAGATGATCGGGGGGGGAAGCCAGATACGCAGTATTTT. Encoded protein: CASSQDDRGGKPDTQYF.

The CDR3 sequence is CASSPGGGSADTQYF. The CDR3 bases are TGTGCCAGCAGCCCTGGGGGGGGCAGTGCAGATACGCAGTATTTT. The rearrangement links TRBV5-4 to TRBJ2-3; weak D call: TRBD2 (7 bases). This CDR3 spans 15 amino acids. V lost 4 bases and J 4 bases, leaving 16 bases between the germline ends. Germline CDR1 is SGHNT and CDR2 is YYREEE (reference sequence). Drawing the rest from reference TRBV5-4 and TRBJ2-3, the complete variable domain is ETGVTQSPTHLIKTRGQQVTLRCSSQSGHNTVSWYQQALGQGPQFIFQYYREEENGRGNFPPRFSGLQFPNYSSELNVNALELDDSALYLCASSPGGGSADTQYFGPGTRLTVL.

The chain employs TRBV5-1 and TRBJ2-1, with D perhaps TRBD2 (5 bases). V was pared by 2 bases and J by 0 bases, with 6 bases between. The CDR3 loop spans 14 amino acids. Germline loops: CDR1 SGHRS, CDR2 YFSETQ. The CDR3 coding sequence is TGCGCCAGCAGCTTCAGCGGCTCCTACAATGAGCAGTTCTTC. Amino acid sequence: CASSFSGSYNEQFF.

The V call is TRBV27, the J call TRBJ1-2; TRBD1 aligns across 10 bases. The CDR3 runs 15 residues. The trim removed 4 bases at V and 5 bases at J, leaving 7 bases unmatched. Per germline, CDR1 MNHEY and CDR2 SMNVEV (reference sequence). CDR3 nucleotides: TGTGCCAGCAGTTCGCGGACAGGGGGACGGTATGGCTACACCTTC. It codes for CASSSRTGGRYGYTF.

This rearrangement joins TRBV27 to TRBJ1-1; D may be TRBD1 (6 bases). The germline V gene has CDR1 MNHEY and CDR2 SMNVEV (reference sequence). The V end lost 3 bases, the J end lost 5 bases, and 16 bases lay between the germline ends. CDR3 length: 15 residues. Here the CDR3 DNA reads TGTGCCAGCAGTTTCGGGGGCCCTGGGAGAACTGAAGCTTTCTTT. This sequence encodes CASSFGGPGRTEAFF.

The V gene is TRBV16, the J gene TRBJ1-3, with 9 bases matching TRBD1. The germline gives CDR1 KGHSY, CDR2 FQNENV. V lost 2 bases, J lost 0 bases, and 2 bases stayed unmatched. This CDR3 is 16 amino acids long. CDR3 sequence: CASSQQTGGSGNTIYF. In DNA form, the CDR3 reads TGTGCCAGCAGCCAACAGACAGGGGGCTCTGGAAACACCATATATTTT. The whole variable domain, filled in from reference TRBV16 and TRBJ1-3, reads GEEVAQTPKHLVRGEGQKAKLYCAPIKGHSYVFWYQQVLKNEFKFLISFQNENVFDETGMPKERFSAKCLPNSPCSLEIQATKLEDSAVYFCASSQQTGGSGNTIYFGEGSWLTVV.

The V call is TRBV7-2, the J call TRBJ1-1; D ambiguous. The germline V gene encodes CDR1 SGHTA and CDR2 FQGNSA. Trimming removed 3 bases at V and 3 bases at J, with 8 bases between. CDR3 length equals 13 residues. CDR3 amino acids: CASSFMEDTEAFF. The CDR3, as DNA: TGTGCCAGCAGCTTCATGGAGGACACTGAAGCTTTCTTT.

The chain couples TRBV11-1 to TRBJ2-2, with D maybe TRBD1 (6 bases). The CDR3 length is 16 residues. V dropped 0 bases and J dropped 5 bases, with 13 bases sitting between them. Per the germline V gene, CDR1 is SGHAT and CDR2 is FQDESV (reference sequence). The CDR3 DNA sequence: TGTGCCAGCAGCTTAGCGGCAGGGGTAGAAACCGGGGAGCTGTTTTTT. This codes for CASSLAAGVETGELFF. The full variable domain, its missing parts supplied by reference TRBV11-1 and TRBJ2-2, is EAEVAQSPRYKITEKSQAVAFWCDPISGHATLYWYRQILGQGPELLVQFQDESVVDDSQLPKDRFSAERLKGVDSTLKIQPAELGDSAMYLCASSLAAGVETGELFFGEGSRLTVL.

The chain recombines TRBV4-3 with TRBJ2-1, with 10 bases matching TRBD2. This CDR3 is 15 amino acids long. V gave up 4 bases and J gave up 8 bases; unmatched junction bases: 8. Looked up from germline, CDR1 is LGHNA and CDR2 is YSLEER. CDR3 nucleotides: TGCGCCAGCAGCCTAGAGCGGGGGGGCCGAGATGAGCAGTTCTTC. This codes for CASSLERGGRDEQFF.

The rearrangement uses TRBV15 and TRBJ2-3; D uncertain. Trimming removed 6 bases at V and 0 bases at J, with 13 bases between. The CDR3 has 15 residues. Looked up from germline, CDR1 is LNHNV and CDR2 is YYDKDF (reference sequence). The CDR3 region is CATRQLGASTDTQYF. CDR3 sequence (DNA): TGTGCCACCAGGCAGCTAGGAGCTAGCACAGATACGCAGTATTTT.

The chain links TRBV6-8 to TRBJ1-6; weak D call: TRBD1 (5 bases). The CDR3 is made up of 17 amino acids. Germline-derived CDR1 and CDR2 are MNHGY and SAAAGT. V lost 5 bases and J 10 bases, leaving 24 bases between the germline ends. CDR3 DNA: TGTGCCAGCAGTACCAACGGATGGGACGGGGAGGGATCACCCCTCCACTTT. Amino acid sequence: CASSTNGWDGEGSPLHF.

This clone is a singleton in its sample. The chain links TRBV28 to TRBJ1-5; D call uncertain. The CDR3 is 16 amino acids. Deletions cut 4 bases from V and 2 bases from J, with 15 bases between. Germline V lookup: CDR1 MDHEN, CDR2 SYDVKM. Here the CDR3 reads CASSYLGRERNQPQHF. CDR3 in DNA: TGTGCCAGCAGTTACCTGGGGAGGGAACGCAATCAGCCCCAGCATTTT. Full variable domain (outside the CDR3, taken from reference TRBV28 and TRBJ1-5): DVKVTQSSRYLVKRTGEKVFLECVQDMDHENMFWYRQDPGLGLRLIYFSYDVKMKEKGDIPEGYSVSREKKERFSLILESASTNQTSMYLCASSYLGRERNQPQHFGDGTRLSIL.

The chain combines TRBV14 with TRBJ2-2; 8 positions match TRBD2. The CDR3 runs to 16 residues. CDR1 SGHDN and CDR2 FVKESK come from the germline V gene. The V segment lost 3 bases and the J segment 7 bases; nucleotides outside the gene matches: 10. The CDR3 is CASSQKRGNFGGELFF. As DNA, the CDR3 is TGTGCCAGCAGCCAGAAGCGGGGGAATTTCGGCGGGGAGCTGTTTTTT.

This clone was detected once. J is TRBJ2-1 and V is TRBV7-2; TRBD2 aligns across 8 bases. Germline assignment: CDR1 SGHTA and CDR2 FQGNSA. With 7 bases clipped from V and 0 bases from J, the junction kept 5 bases outside the gene matches. This CDR3 has 15 amino acids. CDR3 sequence: CASTTGGASYNEQFF. DNA of the CDR3: TGTGCCAGCACCACCGGGGGGGCCTCCTACAATGAGCAGTTCTTC.

The rearrangement joins TRBV19 to TRBJ2-3; 7 positions agree with TRBD2. The CDR3 has 16 residues. Germline V gene data show CDR1 as LNHDA and CDR2 as SQIVND (reference sequence). J was trimmed by 4 bases and V by 4 bases; bases with no gene match: 11. CDR3 coding DNA: TGTGCCAGTAGTACCCAAAGCGGGGCAAGGGCAGATACGCAGTATTTT. Amino acids: CASSTQSGARADTQYF.

This chain links TRBV6-6 with TRBJ1-2; 7 bases align to TRBD1. Germline CDR1 MNHNY, CDR2 SVGAGI (reference sequence). Trimming at V came to 6 bases and at J to 4 bases, leaving 8 bases not matched to a gene. The CDR3 covers 14 residues. The CDR3 DNA reads TGTGCCAGCAGGGTCCCGGGACAGCCCTATGGCTACACCTTC. Its translation is CASRVPGQPYGYTF.

Regarding this clone: Within the sample, other DNA sequences also encode this same CDR3. V gene TRBV28 combines with J gene TRBJ1-1, with TRBD1 matching over 7 bases. The germline V gene has CDR1 MDHEN and CDR2 SYDVKM. The ends lost 1 base at V and 4 bases at J; junction bases unmatched: 3. The CDR3 consists of 14 residues. CDR3 sequence: CASSLLGGRTEAFF. CDR3 DNA: TGTGCCAGCAGTTTATTAGGGGGCCGCACTGAAGCTTTCTTT.